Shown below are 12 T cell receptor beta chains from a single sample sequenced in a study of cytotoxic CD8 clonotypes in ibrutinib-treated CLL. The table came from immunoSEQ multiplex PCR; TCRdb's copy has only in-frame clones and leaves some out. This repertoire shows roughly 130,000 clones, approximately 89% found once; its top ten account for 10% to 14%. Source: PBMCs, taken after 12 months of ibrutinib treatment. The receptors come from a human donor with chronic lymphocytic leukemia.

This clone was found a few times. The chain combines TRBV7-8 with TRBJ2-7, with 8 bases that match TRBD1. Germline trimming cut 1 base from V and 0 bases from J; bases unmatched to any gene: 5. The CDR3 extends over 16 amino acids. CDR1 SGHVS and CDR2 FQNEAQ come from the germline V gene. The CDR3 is CASSLGTGGYSYEQYF. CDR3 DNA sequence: TGTGCCAGCAGCTTAGGCACAGGGGGGTACTCCTACGAGCAGTACTTC.

The CDR3 loop reads CSVEDRWYEQYF. CDR3 coding DNA: TGCAGCGTTGAAGATCGGTGGTACGAGCAGTACTTC. The gene calls are TRBV29-1 and TRBJ2-7; D remains unclear. The CDR3 runs to 12 residues. The V end was cut by 0 bases, the J end by 4 bases, with 7 bases between. The V gene's germline CDR1 is SQVTM and CDR2 ANQGSEA.

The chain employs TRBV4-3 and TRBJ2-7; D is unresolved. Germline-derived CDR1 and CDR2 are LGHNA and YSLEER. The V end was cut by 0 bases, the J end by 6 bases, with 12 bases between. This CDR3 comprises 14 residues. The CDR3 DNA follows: TGCGCCAGCAGCCAAGATCGGTGGGCAGGCGAGCAGTACTTC. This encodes CASSQDRWAGEQYF.

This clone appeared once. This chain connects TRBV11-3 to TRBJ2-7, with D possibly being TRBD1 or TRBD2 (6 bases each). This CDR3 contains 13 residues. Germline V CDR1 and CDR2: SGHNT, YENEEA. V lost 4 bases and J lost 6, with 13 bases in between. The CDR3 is CASSYQQGLEQYF. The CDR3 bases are TGTGCCAGCAGCTACCAACAGGGACTCGAGCAGTACTTC.

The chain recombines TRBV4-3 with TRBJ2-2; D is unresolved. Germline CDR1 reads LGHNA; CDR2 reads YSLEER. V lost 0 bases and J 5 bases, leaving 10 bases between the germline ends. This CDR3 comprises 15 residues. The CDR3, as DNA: TGCGCCAGCAGCCAAGAGGGCGGTAAGACCGGGGAGCTGTTTTTT. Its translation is CASSQEGGKTGELFF.

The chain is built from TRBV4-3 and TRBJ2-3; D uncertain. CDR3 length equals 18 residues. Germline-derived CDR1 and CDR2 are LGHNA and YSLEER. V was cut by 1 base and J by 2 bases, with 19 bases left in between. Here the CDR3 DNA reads TGCGCCAGCAGCCAAGTGTTTTCTGGCGAATCATACACAGATACGCAGTATTTT. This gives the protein CASSQVFSGESYTDTQYF.

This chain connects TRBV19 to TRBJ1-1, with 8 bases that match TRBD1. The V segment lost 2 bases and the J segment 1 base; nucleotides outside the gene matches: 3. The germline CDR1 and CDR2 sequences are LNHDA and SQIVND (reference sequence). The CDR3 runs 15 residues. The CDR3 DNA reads TGTGCCAGTAGTATAAACAGGGGGGCGAACACTGAAGCTTTCTTT. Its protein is CASSINRGANTEAFF.

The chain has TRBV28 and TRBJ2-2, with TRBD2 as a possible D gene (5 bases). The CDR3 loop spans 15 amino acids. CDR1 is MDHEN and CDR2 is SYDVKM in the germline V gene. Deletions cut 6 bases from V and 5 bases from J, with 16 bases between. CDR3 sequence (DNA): TGTGCCAGCAGATACCTTACGGGGAGAACCGGGGAGCTGTTTTTT. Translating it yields CASRYLTGRTGELFF.

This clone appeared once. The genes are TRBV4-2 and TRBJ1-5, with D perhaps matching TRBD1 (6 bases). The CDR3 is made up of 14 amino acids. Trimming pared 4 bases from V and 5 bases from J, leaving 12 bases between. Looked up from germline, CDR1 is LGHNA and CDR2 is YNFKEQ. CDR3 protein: CASSLRQDDQPQHF. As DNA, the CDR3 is TGTGCCAGCAGCCTGAGACAGGACGATCAGCCCCAGCATTTT.

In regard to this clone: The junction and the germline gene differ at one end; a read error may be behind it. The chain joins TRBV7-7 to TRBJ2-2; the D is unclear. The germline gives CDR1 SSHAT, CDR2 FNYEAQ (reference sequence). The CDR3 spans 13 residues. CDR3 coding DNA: TGTGCTAGCAGCTTAGGTCCCAGCGGGGAGCTGTTTTTT. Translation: CASSLGPSGELFF.

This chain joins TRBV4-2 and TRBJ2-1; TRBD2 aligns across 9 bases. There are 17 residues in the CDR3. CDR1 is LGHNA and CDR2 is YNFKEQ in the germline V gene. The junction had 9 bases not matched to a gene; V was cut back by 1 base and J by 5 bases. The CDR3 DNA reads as TGTGCCAGCAGCCAAGTTCGCGGGAGGGCGGGGGACAATGAGCAGTTCTTC. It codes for CASSQVRGRAGDNEQFF.

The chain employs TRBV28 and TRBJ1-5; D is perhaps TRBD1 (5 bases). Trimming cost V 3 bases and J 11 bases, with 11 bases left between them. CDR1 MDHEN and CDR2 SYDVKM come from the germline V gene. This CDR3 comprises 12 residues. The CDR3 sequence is CASSFDRRAQHF. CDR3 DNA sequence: TGTGCCAGCAGTTTTGACCGCAGGGCCCAGCATTTT.